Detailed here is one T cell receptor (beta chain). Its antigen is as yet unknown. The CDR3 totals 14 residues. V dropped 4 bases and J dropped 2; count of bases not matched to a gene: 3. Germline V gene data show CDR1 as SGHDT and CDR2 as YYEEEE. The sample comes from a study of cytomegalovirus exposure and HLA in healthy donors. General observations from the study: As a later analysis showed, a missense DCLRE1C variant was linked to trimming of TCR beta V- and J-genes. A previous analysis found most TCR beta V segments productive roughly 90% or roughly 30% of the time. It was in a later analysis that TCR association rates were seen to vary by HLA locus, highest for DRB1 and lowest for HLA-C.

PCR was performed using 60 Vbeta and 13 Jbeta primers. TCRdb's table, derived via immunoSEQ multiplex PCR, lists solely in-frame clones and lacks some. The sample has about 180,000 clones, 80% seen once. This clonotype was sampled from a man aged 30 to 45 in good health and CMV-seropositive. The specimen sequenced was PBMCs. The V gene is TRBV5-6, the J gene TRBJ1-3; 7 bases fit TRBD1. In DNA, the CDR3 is TGTGCCAGCAGCCCTACAGGGGCTGGAAACACCATATATTTT. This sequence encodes CASSPTGAGNTIYF.